This record looks at one T cell receptor beta chain sequence and its context. Antigen unknown. Some clones are missing from TCRdb's copy, which holds only in-frame ones; the method was immunoSEQ multiplex PCR. The table has 100,000 to 130,000 clones, around nine tenths seen once. Germline loops: CDR1 SNHLY, CDR2 FYNNEI. Trimming cost V 5 bases and J 3 bases, with 19 bases left between them. This CDR3 spans 16 amino acids. This sample was included in a study of T cell responses to AZD1222 COVID-19 vaccine. Study-wide results and limits: Among the donors, most were white British and more were female, and clonal diversity was possibly underestimated. Spike-specific TCRs gained breadth and depth after people received two AZD1222 doses.

Researchers grouped second doses given at about 4 or about 12 weeks into one pool. The sample in question was peripheral blood, obtained 28 days after the second AZD1222 dose. This TCR was sampled from an adult who received the AZD1222 COVID-19 vaccine. The chain uses TRBV2 and TRBJ1-2; weak D call: TRBD1 (6 bases). CDR3 in DNA: TGTGCCAGCAGTTCTATGGACAGCCCTAGGCACTATGGCTACACCTTC. Protein product: CASSSMDSPRHYGYTF.